This T cell receptor (beta chain) was obtained from a study of blood T cell repertoires in COVID-19. Study-level background: Samples came from the United States, Italy and Spain, spanning acute and convalescent COVID-19. Nucleic acid was either cDNA or gDNA, and it came from T cells, B-cell-depleted T cells, or PBMCs.

The authors' processing: How many nucleated cells were present was estimated from reference gene primer amplification. Clones were read by immunoSEQ multiplex PCR, and TCRdb kept only the in-frame ones, dropping some. V, J and clone size were drawn from that table, and D and trimming were deduced from the DNA. The top ten hold around 6% of the sample, which has some 270,000 clones, roughly 82% seen once. Enrolled during active infection, Seattle patients were then followed longitudinally. The sequencing input was peripheral blood. The sequence was obtained from a woman older than 75 with COVID-19, enrolled during active disease.

CDR3 in DNA: TGTGCCAGCTCGCGGTACGAGGGGGAACCCCAGCATTTT. Amino acid sequence: CASSRYEGEPQHF. This sequence joins TRBV18 and TRBJ1-5, with a tentative D call TRBD1 (6 bases). V lost 6 bases, J lost 10 bases, and 16 bases lay in between. Germline V gives CDR1 KGHSH, CDR2 LQKENI. The CDR3 consists of 13 residues. Together with reference TRBV18 and TRBJ1-5, the CDR3 gives the full variable domain: NAGVMQNPRHLVRRRGQEARLRCSPMKGHSHVYWYRQLPEEGLKFMVYLQKENIIDESGMPKERFSAEFPKEGPSILRIQQVVRGDSAAYFCASSRYEGEPQHFGDGTRLSIL.